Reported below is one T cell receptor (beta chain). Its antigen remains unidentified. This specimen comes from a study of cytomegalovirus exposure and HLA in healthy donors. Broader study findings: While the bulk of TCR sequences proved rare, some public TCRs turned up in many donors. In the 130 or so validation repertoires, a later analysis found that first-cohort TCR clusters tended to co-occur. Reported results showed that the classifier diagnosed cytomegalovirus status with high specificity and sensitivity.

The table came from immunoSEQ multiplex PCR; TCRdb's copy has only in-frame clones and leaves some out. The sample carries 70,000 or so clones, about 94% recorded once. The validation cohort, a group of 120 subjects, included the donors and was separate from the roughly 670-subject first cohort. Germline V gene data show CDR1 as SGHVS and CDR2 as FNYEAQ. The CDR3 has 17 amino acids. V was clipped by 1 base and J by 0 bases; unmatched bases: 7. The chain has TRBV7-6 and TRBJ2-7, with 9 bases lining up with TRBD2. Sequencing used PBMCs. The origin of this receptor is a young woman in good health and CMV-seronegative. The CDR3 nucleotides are TGTGCCAGCAGCTTAGAGCTAGCGGGGTCAAGCTCCTACGAGCAGTACTTC. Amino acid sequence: CASSLELAGSSSYEQYF.